These 23 T cell receptor beta chains share one sample of origin, sequenced in a study of T cell responses to AZD1222 COVID-19 vaccine. Method: immunoSEQ multiplex PCR; TCRdb's copy keeps in-frame clones and lacks some. This table holds fewer than 150,000 clones, approximately 91% found once. Sequenced material: peripheral blood, taken 28 days after the second AZD1222 dose. The receptors here all came from an adult who received the AZD1222 COVID-19 vaccine.

V usage is TRBV9 and J usage is TRBJ2-3; 7 nucleotides agree with TRBD1. The CDR3 sequence is 15 residues long. J was trimmed by 2 bases and V by 4 bases; bases with no gene match: 7. Germline V gene sequence: CDR1 SGDLS, CDR2 YYNGEE. The CDR3 DNA sequence: TGTGCCAGCAGCCCCCGACAGGGAACCACAGATACGCAGTATTTT. It is translated as CASSPRQGTTDTQYF.

The rearrangement uses TRBV10-3 and TRBJ1-2; weak D call: TRBD1 (6 bases). Trimming took 0 bases from V and 2 from J, leaving 7 bases between them. Germline CDR1 is ENHRY and CDR2 is SYGVKD. The CDR3 is 14 amino acids. CDR3 region: CAISESGANYGYTF. In DNA form, the CDR3 reads TGTGCCATCAGTGAGTCGGGGGCGAACTATGGCTACACCTTC.

The DNA of the CDR3 is TGTGCCAGCAGTCAGAGTGGGGTTCAAGAGACCCAGTACTTC. Amino acid sequence: CASSQSGVQETQYF. V is TRBV7-2 and J is TRBJ2-5; no definite D call. V lost 6 bases to trimming and J lost 2 bases, with 13 bases between them. This CDR3 comprises 14 residues. The V gene's germline CDR1 is SGHTA and CDR2 FQGNSA.

The chain has TRBV27 and TRBJ2-7, with 11 bases fitting TRBD1. J gave up 5 bases and V 4 bases, and 4 bases lay outside the gene matches. Per germline, CDR1 MNHEY and CDR2 SMNVEV (reference sequence). This CDR3 comprises 14 residues. The CDR3 nucleotides are TGTGCCAGCAGTTCAGGACAGGGGGCCCACGAGCAGTACTTC. Protein: CASSSGQGAHEQYF.

The chain's CDR3 is CASTKGTGKNQPQHF. CDR3 nucleotides: TGTGCCAGTACCAAGGGGACGGGAAAGAATCAGCCCCAGCATTTT. The chain employs TRBV19 and TRBJ1-5, with D maybe TRBD1 (5 bases). The V end lost 7 bases, the J end lost 4 bases, and 17 bases lay between the germline ends. The CDR3 covers 15 residues. Looked up from germline, CDR1 is LNHDA and CDR2 is SQIVND (reference sequence).

CDR3 sequence (DNA): TGTGCCTGGAGAAGGGGGATTGGAAACACCATATATTTT. Translation gives CAWRRGIGNTIYF. This chain uses TRBV30 with TRBJ1-3, with D possibly being TRBD1 (6 bases). Germline V gene sequence: CDR1 GTSNPN, CDR2 SVGIG (reference sequence). Trimming cost V 3 bases and J 3 bases, with 9 bases left between them. CDR3 length: 13 amino acids.

This clone was observed a single time. The chain has TRBV28 and TRBJ1-1; 7 bases align to TRBD1. The CDR3 extends over 16 amino acids. V lost 6 bases to trimming and J lost 1 base; unmatched junction nucleotides: 11. Germline V CDR1 and CDR2: MDHEN, SYDVKM. The CDR3 nucleotides read TGTGCCAGCAGCACCCACAGGGGAAAGGGGAACACTGAAGCTTTCTTT. Translated, it gives CASSTHRGKGNTEAFF. Variable domain in full (rest from reference TRBV28 and TRBJ1-1): DVKVTQSSRYLVKRTGEKVFLECVQDMDHENMFWYRQDPGLGLRLIYFSYDVKMKEKGDIPEGYSVSREKKERFSLILESASTNQTSMYLCASSTHRGKGNTEAFFGQGTRLTVV.

CDR3 DNA sequence: TGTGCCAGCAGCCGGTCCTTGAATCAGCCCCAGCATTTT. Encoded protein: CASSRSLNQPQHF. The rearrangement joins TRBV11-2 to TRBJ1-5; D is undetermined. The CDR3 is made up of 13 amino acids. Germline V lookup: CDR1 SGHAT, CDR2 FQNNGV. V was clipped by 5 bases and J by 4 bases, with 9 bases between them.

This clone has just a few counts. The V and J genes are TRBV9 and TRBJ1-2; D uncertain. The CDR3 covers 13 residues. V was cut by 4 bases and J by 4 bases, with 11 bases left in between. Germline-derived CDR1 and CDR2 are SGDLS and YYNGEE. The CDR3 DNA is TGTGCCAGCAGCCCCGACGTTAGCTATGGCTACACCTTC. It translates to CASSPDVSYGYTF.

V gene TRBV11-3 combines with J gene TRBJ2-1, with D possibly being TRBD2 (6 bases). The germline CDR1 and CDR2 sequences are SGHNT and YENEEA. The CDR3 covers 15 residues. V dropped 5 bases and J dropped 3 bases, with 14 bases sitting between them. The CDR3 DNA is TGTGCCAGCAGCGCGGCCGGGACTCACTACAATGAGCAGTTCTTC. It encodes CASSAAGTHYNEQFF.

In this sample, this clone turned up a few times. The rearrangement uses TRBV5-4 and TRBJ1-4; D gene unclear. Germline V gene sequence: CDR1 SGHNT, CDR2 YYREEE (reference sequence). With 0 bases removed from V and 7 bases from J, the gap between germline ends came to 13 bases. The length of the CDR3 is 15 residues. For the CDR3, the DNA is TGTGCCAGCAGCTTGGGTAAGGGAGCGCCTGAAAAACTGTTTTTT. Translation: CASSLGKGAPEKLFF.

The chain uses TRBV5-1 and TRBJ2-5; the match to TRBD2 covers 14 bases. Germline CDR1 SGHRS, CDR2 YFSETQ. After removal of 6 bases from V and 2 bases from J, the junction contained 12 bases not matched to a gene. The CDR3 loop spans 18 amino acids. The CDR3 spells CASNPGLAGAGWQETQYF. DNA of the CDR3: TGCGCCAGCAACCCGGGACTAGCGGGGGCGGGGTGGCAAGAGACCCAGTACTTC. The variable domain in full, with the rest retrieved from reference TRBV5-1 and TRBJ2-5, is KAGVTQTPRYLIKTRGQQVTLSCSPISGHRSVSWYQQTPGQGLQFLFEYFSETQRNKGNFPGRFSGRQFSNSRSEMNVSTLELGDSALYLCASNPGLAGAGWQETQYFGPGTRLLVL.

The V and J genes are TRBV5-1 and TRBJ2-7; D is possibly TRBD1 or TRBD2 (6 bases each). This CDR3 spans 14 amino acids. Germline lookup yields CDR1 SGHRS and CDR2 YFSETQ. V was pared by 2 bases and J by 6 bases, with 15 bases between. The CDR3 loop reads CASSFGRTAGEQYF. CDR3 in DNA: TGCGCCAGCAGCTTTGGTCGGACAGCGGGCGAGCAGTACTTC.

The chain uses TRBV5-6 and TRBJ2-2; TRBD2 aligns across 7 bases. Germline CDR1 and CDR2: SGHDT and YYEEEE. The V segment lost 4 bases and the J segment 4 bases; nucleotides outside the gene matches: 10. This CDR3 comprises 16 residues. The CDR3 here is CASSRLERGITGELFF. CDR3 DNA: TGTGCCAGCAGCCGACTGGAGCGGGGTATCACCGGGGAGCTGTTTTTT.

The genes are TRBV28 and TRBJ2-7; 11 bases map to TRBD1. The CDR3 is 15 residues long. V was clipped by 8 bases and J by 3 bases; unmatched bases: 9. CDR1 is MDHEN and CDR2 is SYDVKM in the germline V gene. The CDR3 DNA reads TGTGCCAGCTGGGGGCCCGGGACAGGGGGCTACGAGCAGTACTTC. It translates to CASWGPGTGGYEQYF.

With regard to this clone: Other DNA sequences within the sample encode an identical CDR3. V usage is TRBV12-3 or TRBV12-4 and J usage is TRBJ2-7; D is perhaps TRBD1 (5 bases). The CDR3 sequence is 12 residues long. V lost 5 bases and J lost 3, with 8 bases in between. CDR3 protein: CASSPDSYEQYF. CDR3 nucleotides: TGTGCCAGCAGTCCAGACAGCTACGAGCAGTACTTC.

The V call is TRBV7-9, the J call TRBJ1-4; a possible D gene is TRBD1 (6 bases). The CDR3 runs to 15 residues. V was shortened by 5 bases and J by 2 bases, with 12 bases between the two germline ends. CDR1 is SEHNR, CDR2 FQNEAQ, per germline (reference sequence). This CDR3 reads CASSPDRSTNEKLFF. The CDR3 nucleotides are TGTGCCAGCAGCCCCGACAGGTCCACTAATGAAAAACTGTTTTTT.

The chain couples TRBV28 to TRBJ1-5, with D uncertain. Looked up from germline, CDR1 is MDHEN and CDR2 is SYDVKM. V lost 3 bases and J 0 bases, leaving 12 bases between the germline ends. The CDR3 length is 16 residues. CDR3: CASSFSSFYSNQPQHF. The CDR3 region has the DNA TGTGCCAGCAGTTTTTCCAGCTTCTATAGCAATCAGCCCCAGCATTTT.

This clone was recorded a few times. V and J are TRBV30 and TRBJ1-2; a weak D match, TRBD1 (6 bases). Germline CDR1 is GTSNPN and CDR2 is SVGIG (reference sequence). The V end lost 2 bases, the J end lost 5 bases, and 12 bases lay between the germline ends. The CDR3 has 13 residues. The CDR3 region has the DNA TGTGCCTGGAGTCCGACAGGATTTTATGGCTACACCTTC. Encoded protein: CAWSPTGFYGYTF.

This chain uses TRBV19 with TRBJ2-7; D unresolved. The V and J ends lost 4 bases and 5 bases respectively, with 15 bases between them. This CDR3 region has 14 residues. The V gene's germline CDR1 is LNHDA and CDR2 SQIVND (reference sequence). CDR3 sequence: CASSNQAPPDEQYF. The CDR3 nucleotides are TGTGCCAGTAGTAATCAGGCACCCCCGGACGAGCAGTACTTC.

This chain uses TRBV7-2 with TRBJ2-7; tentatively, D is TRBD1 (5 bases). V lost 0 bases to trimming and J lost 2 bases, with 11 bases between them. The V gene's germline CDR1 is SGHTA and CDR2 FQGNSA. This CDR3 has 15 residues. CDR3 region: CASSLAIQVTYEQYF. CDR3 nucleotides: TGTGCCAGCAGCTTAGCGATACAGGTAACCTACGAGCAGTACTTC. Full variable domain (outside the CDR3, taken from reference TRBV7-2 and TRBJ2-7): GAGVSQSPSNKVTEKGKDVELRCDPISGHTALYWYRQSLGQGLEFLIYFQGNSAPDKSGLPSDRFSAERTGGSVSTLTIQRTQQEDSAVYLCASSLAIQVTYEQYFGPGTRLTVT.

The rearrangement links TRBV5-1 to TRBJ1-5, with a possible D match to TRBD1 (6 bases). Germline CDR1 and CDR2: SGHRS and YFSETQ. The length of the CDR3 is 17 residues. V lost 4 bases, J lost 6 bases, and 23 bases lay in between. The CDR3 nucleotides are TGCGCCAGCAGCCCCGCCGGGACAACATGGGGGGGTCAGCCCCAGCATTTT. Protein sequence: CASSPAGTTWGGQPQHF.

The sample holds one count of this clone. The rearrangement links TRBV6-5 to TRBJ2-6, with D uncertain. The V gene lost 6 bases and the J gene lost 1 base, with 4 bases spanning the gap. In germline, CDR1 is MNHEY, CDR2 SVGAGI. There are 13 residues in the CDR3. This chain's CDR3 is CASRRSGANVLTF. The CDR3 bases are TGTGCCAGCAGGAGGTCTGGGGCCAACGTCCTGACTTTC.